Listed below are T cell receptor beta chains from one sample, sequenced in a study of early T cells in non-severe SARS-CoV-2 infection. TCRdb reprocessed the 5' RACE reads via MiXCR and lists one record per CDR3 protein. The table shows tens of thousands of distinct CDR3 sequences, with 4.5% to 5% occurring only once. The source material was whole blood. The receptors were sampled from an adult who was a healthcare worker with PCR-confirmed SARS-CoV-2 infection or an uninfected control (not recorded which). The CDR3 runs from the conserved cysteine through the conserved F or W. A D gene is named only where the DNA matches it firmly. A clone size is listed for some rows: how often the clone was seen (once, few, many), or a class if it is expanded.

cdr3_nt	cdr3_aa	d_call	v_call	j_call	clone_size
TGTGCCAGCAGCACGGGGCTAGCGGGAGTTGGGGGCTCCTACAATGAGCAGTTCTTC	CASSTGLAGVGGSYNEQFF	TRBD2	TRBV3-1	TRBJ2-1	few
TGTGCCAGCAGACCTGGGGGGACAGGGGGAACCTACGAGCAGTACTTC	CASRPGGTGGTYEQYF	TRBD1	TRBV6-5	TRBJ2-7	many
TGCAGTGCTAGAAAACTTACAGGGTCTCAGCCCCAGCTTTTT	CSARKLTGSQPQLF	.	TRBV20-1	TRBJ1-5	few
TGTGCCAGCAGTGCAGGGGTAGTTTACACTGAAGCTTTCTTT	CASSAGVVYTEAFF	.	TRBV12-3/TRBV12-4	TRBJ1-1	.
TGTGCCAGCTCACCGGGAAGTACTAGCACAGATACGCAGTATTTT	CASSPGSTSTDTQYF	.	TRBV18	TRBJ2-3	few
TGTGCCAGCAGTGAATCTCCAGGGCCGAATTCACCCCTCCACTTT	CASSESPGPNSPLHF	.	TRBV25-1	TRBJ1-6	many
TGTGCCACCAGCAGAGGGTTTAATGAGCAGTTCTTC	CATSRGFNEQFF	.	TRBV15	TRBJ2-1	many
TGTGCCAGCAGCTTAGTGGCTAGCAGCAATGAGCAGTTCTTC	CASSLVASSNEQFF	.	TRBV7-9	TRBJ2-1	many
TGTGCCAGCATGGTCGGGGATCCCGGGGAGCTGTTTTTT	CASMVGDPGELFF	.	TRBV6-1	TRBJ2-2	.
TGTGCCAGCAGCTTATCACGCAGTCGCGAGCAGTACTTC	CASSLSRSREQYF	.	TRBV11-2	TRBJ2-7	.
TGTGCCAGCAGTTACCGGGCAGGGATTACCAATGAGCAGTTCTTC	CASSYRAGITNEQFF	.	TRBV6-6	TRBJ2-1	.
TGTGCCAGCAGCTTAAGACTTGGCACAGATACGCAGTATTTT	CASSLRLGTDTQYF	.	TRBV11-2	TRBJ2-3	.
TGTGCCAGCAGTTACTCGAGCACGGATACGCAGTATTTT	CASSYSSTDTQYF	.	TRBV6-6	TRBJ2-3	.
TGTGCCAGCAGTCCTACAGGGTACTCCTACAATGAGCAGTTCTTC	CASSPTGYSYNEQFF	.	TRBV27	TRBJ2-1	.
TGTGCCAGCAGCAAGACAGGGAACAATCAGCCCCAGCATTTT	CASSKTGNNQPQHF	TRBD1	TRBV11-2	TRBJ1-5	many
TGCAGTGCTAGAGACGGAGACGCCTTTGGGGCCGGGGAGCTGTTTTTT	CSARDGDAFGAGELFF	.	TRBV20-1	TRBJ2-2	many
TGTGCCAGCAGCTTAGGGGGCTCTAATGAAAAACTGTTTTTT	CASSLGGSNEKLFF	.	TRBV7-8	TRBJ1-4	.
TGCGCCAGCAGTCCGAGCGGGGTAGAGACCCAGTACTTC	CASSPSGVETQYF	TRBD2	TRBV5-1	TRBJ2-5	many
TGTGCCAGCAGCCCGCCCGGACTAGCGGGGGAACCATGGGGCACAGATACGCAGTATTTT	CASSPPGLAGEPWGTDTQYF	TRBD2	TRBV9	TRBJ2-3	medium-sized
TGTGCCAGCAGTACGGGGACAGGGTCCTACGAGCAGTACTTC	CASSTGTGSYEQYF	TRBD1	TRBV28	TRBJ2-7	few
TGTGCCAGCAGCCCCTCCAGCGGGAGGGCCACTGAGCAGTTCTTC	CASSPSSGRATEQFF	TRBD2	TRBV11-2	TRBJ2-1	.
TGTGCCAGCAGTCGTGGGGTAGCGGAGCTTTATGAGCAGTTCTTC	CASSRGVAELYEQFF	.	TRBV11-2	TRBJ2-1	.
TGTGCCAGCAGCCGGAGGACAGGGGGCTTTGGCTACACCTTC	CASSRRTGGFGYTF	TRBD1	TRBV14	TRBJ1-2	few
TGCGCTAATCCGAATTGGTTGGGCTCTCTAGTGAGTACGCAGTATTTT	CANPNWLGSLVSTQYF	.	TRBV5-1	TRBJ2-3	.
TGTGCCAGCAGGGGAGCGGGAGGGCCCCACAATGAGCAGTTCTTC	CASRGAGGPHNEQFF	TRBD2	TRBV6-2/TRBV6-3	TRBJ2-1	many
TGCGCCACCTCGGCTCTGATCGGTACCGGGGAGCTGTTTTTT	CATSALIGTGELFF	.	TRBV10-2	TRBJ2-2	many
TGTGCCAGCTTAGGGACAGGGCGCACCGGGGAGCTGTTTTTT	CASLGTGRTGELFF	TRBD1	TRBV7-6	TRBJ2-2	many
TGTGCCAGCACCACGGGCGGGGGGGCCTACAATGAGCAGTTCTTC	CASTTGGGAYNEQFF	TRBD2	TRBV27	TRBJ2-1	few
TGCGCCAGCAGCCAGAGCTCCTACGAGCAGTACTTC	CASSQSSYEQYF	.	TRBV5-1	TRBJ2-7	many
TGTGCCAGCAGTGGGTGGATTCGAGCTGAAGCTTTCTTT	CASSGWIRAEAFF	.	TRBV27	TRBJ1-1	many
TGTGCCAGCAGCCCCAACACTGGAGTACGGCTTGGAGAAAAACTGTTTTTT	CASSPNTGVRLGEKLFF	.	TRBV11-2	TRBJ1-4	.
TGTGCCATCAGTGATTACAGGGGTTTGGGGAATGAGCAGTTCTTC	CAISDYRGLGNEQFF	TRBD1	TRBV10-3	TRBJ2-1	.
TGTGCCAGCAGCCCCCCCAGAGGCGGGAGGAGCACAGATACGCAGTATTTT	CASSPPRGGRSTDTQYF	TRBD2	TRBV9	TRBJ2-3	many
TGCGCCAGCAGCTCAACCGGGACTAGCGCAACATTGAACACCGGGGAGCTGTTTTTT	CASSSTGTSATLNTGELFF	TRBD2	TRBV5-1	TRBJ2-2	few
TGCGCCAGCAGCCAAAGATCGGGGACTGAGCAGTTCTTC	CASSQRSGTEQFF	.	TRBV10-1	TRBJ2-1	medium-sized
TGTGCCATCAGTGCGGTGAACGAGCAGTACTTC	CAISAVNEQYF	.	TRBV10-3	TRBJ2-7	many
TGTGCCAGCAGCCTTCGAACAGGATCCTCTGGAAACACCATATATTTT	CASSLRTGSSGNTIYF	.	TRBV3-1	TRBJ1-3	many
TGTGCCAGCAGTTTAACGGGACTAGCGACCTACGAGCAGTACTTC	CASSLTGLATYEQYF	TRBD2	TRBV12-3/TRBV12-4	TRBJ2-7	.
TGTGCCTGCGGACAGGGGTCCTACGAGCAGTACTTC	CACGQGSYEQYF	TRBD1	TRBV28	TRBJ2-7	.
TGTGCCAGCTCACCGCGGACAGGATCTGATGAAAAACTGTTTTTT	CASSPRTGSDEKLFF	TRBD1	TRBV18	TRBJ1-4	many
TGCAGTGCTAGAGATGTTAACAGGGCGGATACGCAGTATTTT	CSARDVNRADTQYF	.	TRBV20-1	TRBJ2-3	few
TGTGCCAGCAGCCCTGACGCGAGGATAACAGATACGCAGTATTTT	CASSPDARITDTQYF	.	TRBV9	TRBJ2-3	many